This entry lists 7 T cell receptor beta chains sequenced from one sample in a study of cytomegalovirus exposure and HLA in healthy donors listed by TCRdb under 2017. Library method: the immunoSEQ multiplex PCR assay. A mixture of 60 forward primers for TCR Vbeta segments and 13 reverse primers for TCR Jbeta segments was used in the multiplex PCR. Entries here come from immuneACCESS through TCRdb and include only in-frame sequences with V and J called. Some clones fail to appear in such tables; in the studies checked, an unresolved V gene covers under half of the shortfall, and the cause of the remainder is unknown. For this sample the table gives roughly 180,000 clones, of which roughly 80% were detected only once. The leading ten clones occupy about 0.82% of the sample. The sequencing sample was made of PBMCs. Receptors originate from a woman aged 18-35 years in good health and CMV-seronegative.

This clone was seen only a few times. The rearrangement links TRBV6-5 to TRBJ1-2, with TRBD1 matching 7 bases. V was clipped by 0 bases and J by 0 bases; unmatched bases: 1. The CDR3 sequence is 15 residues long. Germline values: CDR1 MNHEY, CDR2 SVGAGI. CDR3 bases: TGTGCCAGCAGTTACTCCGGGACAGCTAACTATGGCTACACCTTC. Amino acids: CASSYSGTANYGYTF.

The chain is built from TRBV28 and TRBJ1-2; 7 nucleotides line up with TRBD1. The CDR3 has 14 residues. CDR1 and CDR2 from the germline V gene are MDHEN and SYDVKM. With V trimmed by 1 base and J by 4 bases, 3 bases remained unmatched. The CDR3 reads CASSLSDRTYGYTF. As DNA, the CDR3 is TGTGCCAGCAGTTTATCGGACAGGACCTATGGCTACACCTTC.

This rearrangement joins TRBV4-1 to TRBJ2-3; 10 bases agree with TRBD2. The ends lost 6 bases at V and 0 bases at J; junction bases unmatched: 15. The CDR3 runs 19 residues. The germline V gene has CDR1 MGHRA and CDR2 YSYEKL. CDR3 nucleotide sequence: TGCGCCAGCAGACACTATACCCGCCTAGCGGGAGCTAGCACAGATACGCAGTATTTT. The encoded protein is CASRHYTRLAGASTDTQYF.

The chain has TRBV9 and TRBJ2-7; 14 bases align to TRBD2. The CDR3 sequence is 17 residues long. The V gene's germline CDR1 is SGDLS and CDR2 YYNGEE. V was pared by 2 bases and J by 1 base, with 5 bases of the junction left unmatched. This CDR3 is CASSVGTSGRGSYEQYF. The CDR3 coding sequence is TGTGCCAGCAGCGTCGGGACTAGCGGGAGAGGGTCCTACGAGCAGTACTTC. The variable domain in full, with the rest retrieved from reference TRBV9 and TRBJ2-7, is DSGVTQTPKHLITATGQRVTLRCSPRSGDLSVYWYQQSLDQGLQFLIQYYNGEERAKGNILERFSAQQFPDLHSELNLSSLELGDSALYFCASSVGTSGRGSYEQYFGPGTRLTVT.

This rearrangement joins TRBV5-1 to TRBJ2-6, with unresolved D. CDR1 and CDR2 (germline): SGHRS, YFSETQ. The CDR3 runs 17 residues. V gave up 0 bases and J gave up 0 bases, with 10 bases separating them. In DNA form, the CDR3 reads TGCGCCAGCAGCTTGGCAGGTATCGGCTCTGGGGCCAACGTCCTGACTTTC. It is translated as CASSLAGIGSGANVLTF.

The rearrangement joins TRBV5-1 to TRBJ2-1, with TRBD2 matching over 8 bases. This CDR3 is 17 amino acids long. V trimming: 7 bases; J trimming: 0 bases; junction bases outside the gene matches: 12. Germline CDR1 SGHRS, CDR2 YFSETQ. CDR3 residues: CASPKLAAIYSYNEQFF. In DNA form, the CDR3 reads TGCGCCAGCCCCAAACTAGCGGCCATATACTCCTACAATGAGCAGTTCTTC.

With regard to this clone: At one end, the junction sequence differs from germline, possibly due to a read error. The chain links TRBV7-9 to TRBJ1-1; D is uncertain. Germline CDR1 SEHNR, CDR2 FQNEAQ (reference sequence). The CDR3 runs 12 residues. CDR3: CSSSPRDTEAFF. DNA of the CDR3: TGTTCCAGCAGCCCCCGGGACACTGAAGCTTTCTTT.